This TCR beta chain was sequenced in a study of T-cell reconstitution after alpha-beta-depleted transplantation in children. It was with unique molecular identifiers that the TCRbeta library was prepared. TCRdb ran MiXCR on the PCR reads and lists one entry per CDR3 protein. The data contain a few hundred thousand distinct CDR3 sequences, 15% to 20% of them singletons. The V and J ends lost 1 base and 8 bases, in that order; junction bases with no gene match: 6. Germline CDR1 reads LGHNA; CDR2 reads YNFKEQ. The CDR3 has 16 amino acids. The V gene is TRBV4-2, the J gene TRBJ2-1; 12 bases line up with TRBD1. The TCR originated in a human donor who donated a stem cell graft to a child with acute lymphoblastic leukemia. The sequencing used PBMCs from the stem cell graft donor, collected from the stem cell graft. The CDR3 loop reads CASSQAAGTGGDEQFF. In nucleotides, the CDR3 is TGTGCCAGCAGCCAAGCGGCCGGGACAGGGGGCGATGAGCAGTTCTTC.